This entry describes one TCR beta chain. Its target is not known. This specimen belongs to a study of T cell responses to AZD1222 COVID-19 vaccine. CDR3 length equals 11 residues. Germline lookup yields CDR1 ENHRY and CDR2 SYGVKD. The ends were cut back, 7 bases at V and 12 bases at J, with 15 bases in the middle. The study's findings and limits: White British donors predominated, females outnumbered males, and clonal diversity was possibly underestimated.

The protocol was immunoSEQ multiplex PCR, while the TCRdb copy is restricted to in-frame clones and leaves out a portion. The sample comprises about 140,000 clones, around 88% of which are singletons, and about 3% rests with the top ten. The clonotype originates from an adult in good health. The chain employs TRBV10-3 and TRBJ1-1, with D possibly being TRBD1 (5 bases). Here the sequenced sample was peripheral blood, taken on day 0 of AZD1222 vaccination. Written as DNA, the CDR3 is TGTGCCATCAAAACCGGGACCGGATCTTTCTTT. Protein product: CAIKTGTGSFF.